This T cell receptor beta chain was retrieved from a study of CD8 T cells in ankylosing spondylitis. General study results and limits: In ankylosing spondylitis patients, matched synovial fluid reportedly showed significant enrichment of disease-linked clones. What seemed typical of ankylosing spondylitis blood was a TCR beta motif built from fewer than ten highly homologous variants. Some motif variants had been reported before (in reactive arthritis synovial fluid and blood). Relatively rare in peripheral blood, disease-linked clones were also CD8+.

Quantitative 5'-RACE with molecular barcodes generated TCR beta libraries. A single record per CDR3 protein comes from TCRdb applying MiXCR to the 5' RACE reads. The sample shows 750,000 to 850,000 distinct CDR3 sequences, 10% to 15% of them seen only once. In this sample, this clonotype turned up many times. As yet, its antigen is unknown. The sequenced material came from blood, either unsorted or a sorted T cell fraction (not recorded which). The clonotype comes from a male donor with ankylosing spondylitis.

As DNA, the CDR3 is TGCGCCAGCAGCTTGGCCGATTGGGGCAGAGAAGCTTTCTTT. Translated: CASSLADWGREAFF. This chain uses TRBV5-1 with TRBJ1-1; maybe TRBD1 (5 bases). V was shortened by 0 bases and J by 8 bases, with 14 bases between the two germline ends. This CDR3 has 14 residues. The germline gives CDR1 SGHRS, CDR2 YFSETQ.